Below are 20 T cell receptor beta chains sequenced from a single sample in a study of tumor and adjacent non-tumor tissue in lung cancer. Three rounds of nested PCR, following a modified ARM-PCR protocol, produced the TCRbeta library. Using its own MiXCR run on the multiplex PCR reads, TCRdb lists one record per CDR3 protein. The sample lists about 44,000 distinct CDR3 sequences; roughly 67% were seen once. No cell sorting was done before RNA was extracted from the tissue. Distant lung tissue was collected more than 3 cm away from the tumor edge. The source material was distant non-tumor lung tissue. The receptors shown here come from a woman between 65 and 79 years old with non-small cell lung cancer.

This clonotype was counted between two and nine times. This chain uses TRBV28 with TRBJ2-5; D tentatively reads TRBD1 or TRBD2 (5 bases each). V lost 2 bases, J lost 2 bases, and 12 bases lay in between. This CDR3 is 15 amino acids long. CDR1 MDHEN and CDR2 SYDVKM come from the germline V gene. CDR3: CASSLRGTTQETQYF. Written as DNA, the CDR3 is TGTGCCAGCAGTTTAAGAGGGACCACTCAAGAGACCCAGTACTTC.

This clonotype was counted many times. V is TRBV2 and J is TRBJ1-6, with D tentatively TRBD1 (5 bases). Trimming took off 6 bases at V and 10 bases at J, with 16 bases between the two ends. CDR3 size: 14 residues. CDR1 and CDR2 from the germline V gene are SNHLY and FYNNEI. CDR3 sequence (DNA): TGTGCCAGCAGATGGACATGGCTGGTCTCACCCCTCCACTTT. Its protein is CASRWTWLVSPLHF. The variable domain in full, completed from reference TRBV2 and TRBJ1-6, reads EPEVTQTPSHQVTQMGQEVILRCVPISNHLYFYWYRQILGQKVEFLVSFYNNEISEKSEIFDDQFSVERPDGSNFTLKIRSTKLEDSAMYFCASRWTWLVSPLHFGNGTRLTVT.

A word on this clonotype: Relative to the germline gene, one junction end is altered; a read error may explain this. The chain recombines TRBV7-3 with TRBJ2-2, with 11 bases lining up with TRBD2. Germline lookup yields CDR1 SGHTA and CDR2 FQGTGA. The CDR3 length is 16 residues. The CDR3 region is CASSLTPSGRNTGELF. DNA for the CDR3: TGTGCCAGCAGCTTAACCCCTAGCGGGAGGAACACCGGGGAGCTGTTT.

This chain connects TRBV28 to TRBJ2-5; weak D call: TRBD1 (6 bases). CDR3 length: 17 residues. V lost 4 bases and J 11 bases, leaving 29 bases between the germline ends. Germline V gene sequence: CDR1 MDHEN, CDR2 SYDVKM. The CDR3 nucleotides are TGTGCCAGCAGTTCCCCGGACAGTCTAGAAGAAGTTTTGAGACAGTACTTC. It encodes CASSSPDSLEEVLRQYF.

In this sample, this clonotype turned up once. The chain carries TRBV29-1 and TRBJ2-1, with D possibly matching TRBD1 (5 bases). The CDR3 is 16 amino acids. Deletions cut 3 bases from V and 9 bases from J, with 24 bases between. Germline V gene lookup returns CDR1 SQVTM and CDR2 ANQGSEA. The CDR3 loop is CSVEAGAENYHIEQFF. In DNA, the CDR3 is TGCAGCGTTGAGGCTGGGGCAGAAAATTACCACATTGAGCAGTTCTTC.

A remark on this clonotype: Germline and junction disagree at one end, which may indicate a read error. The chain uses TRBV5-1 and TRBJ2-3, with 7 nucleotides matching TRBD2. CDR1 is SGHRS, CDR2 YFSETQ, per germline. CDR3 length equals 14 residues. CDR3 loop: CASKPGGQTDMQYF. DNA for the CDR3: TGCGCCAGCAAGCCGGGAGGCCAGACAGATATGCAGTATTTT.

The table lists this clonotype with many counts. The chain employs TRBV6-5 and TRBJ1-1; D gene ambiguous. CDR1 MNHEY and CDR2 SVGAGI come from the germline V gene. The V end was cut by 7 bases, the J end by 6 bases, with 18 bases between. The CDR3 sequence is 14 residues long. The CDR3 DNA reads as TGTGCCAGCAAGATTGTGGGCAACACACCTGAAGCTTTCTTT. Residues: CASKIVGNTPEAFF.

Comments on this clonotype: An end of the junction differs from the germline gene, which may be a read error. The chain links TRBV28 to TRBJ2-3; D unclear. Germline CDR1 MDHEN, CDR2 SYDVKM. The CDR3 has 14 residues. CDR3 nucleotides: TGTGCAAGCAGCCGTTCGGGTGCGGCAGATACGCAGTATTTT. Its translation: CASSRSGAADTQYF. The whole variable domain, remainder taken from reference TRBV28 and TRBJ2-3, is DVKVTQSSRYLVKRTGEKVFLECVQDMDHENMFWYRQDPGLGLRLIYFSYDVKMKEKGDIPEGYSVSREKKERFSLILESASTNQTSMYLCASSRSGAADTQYFGPGTRLTVL.

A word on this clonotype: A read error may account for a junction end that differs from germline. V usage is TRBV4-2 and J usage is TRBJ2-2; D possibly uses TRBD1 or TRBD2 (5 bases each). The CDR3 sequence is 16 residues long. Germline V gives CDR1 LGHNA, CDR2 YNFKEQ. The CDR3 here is CVSSQDWATNTRELLF. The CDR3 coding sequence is TGTGTCAGCAGCCAAGATTGGGCCACGAACACCAGGGAGTTGTTATTT.

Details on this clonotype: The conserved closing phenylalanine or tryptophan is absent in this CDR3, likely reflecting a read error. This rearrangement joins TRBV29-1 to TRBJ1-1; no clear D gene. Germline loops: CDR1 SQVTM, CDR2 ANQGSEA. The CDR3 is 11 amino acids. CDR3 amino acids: CRVEWQFEAFL. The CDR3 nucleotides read TGCAGAGTTGAATGGCAGTTTGAAGCTTTCCTT.

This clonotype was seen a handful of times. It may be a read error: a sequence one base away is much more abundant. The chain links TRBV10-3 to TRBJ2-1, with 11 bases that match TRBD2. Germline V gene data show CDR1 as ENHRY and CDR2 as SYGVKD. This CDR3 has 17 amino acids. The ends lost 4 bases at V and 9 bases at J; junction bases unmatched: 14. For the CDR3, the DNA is TGTGCCATCAGTGGGTCGGTGGGTAGCGGGAGGGGCCGTGAGCAGTTCTTC. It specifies CAISGSVGSGRGREQFF.

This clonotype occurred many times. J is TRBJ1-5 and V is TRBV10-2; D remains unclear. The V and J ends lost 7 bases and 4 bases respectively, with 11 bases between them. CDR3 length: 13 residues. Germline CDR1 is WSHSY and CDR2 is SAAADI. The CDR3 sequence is CASTLDRNQPQHF. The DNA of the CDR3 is TGCGCCAGCACTCTTGATCGGAATCAGCCCCAGCATTTT.

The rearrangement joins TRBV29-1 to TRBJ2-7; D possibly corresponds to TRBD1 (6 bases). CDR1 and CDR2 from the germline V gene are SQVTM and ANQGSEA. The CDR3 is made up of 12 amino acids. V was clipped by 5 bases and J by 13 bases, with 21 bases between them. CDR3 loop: CSVNGDNYDHYF. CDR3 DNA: TGCAGCGTTAACGGGGACAACTACGATCACTACTTC.

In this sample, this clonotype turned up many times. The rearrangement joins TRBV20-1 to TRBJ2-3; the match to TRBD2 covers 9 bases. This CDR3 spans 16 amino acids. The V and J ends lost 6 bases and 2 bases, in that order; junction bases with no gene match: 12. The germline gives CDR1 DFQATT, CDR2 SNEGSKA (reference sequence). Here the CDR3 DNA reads TGCAGTGCGTCACCTCGGACTAGCGTTTACACAGATACGCAGTATTTT. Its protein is CSASPRTSVYTDTQYF.

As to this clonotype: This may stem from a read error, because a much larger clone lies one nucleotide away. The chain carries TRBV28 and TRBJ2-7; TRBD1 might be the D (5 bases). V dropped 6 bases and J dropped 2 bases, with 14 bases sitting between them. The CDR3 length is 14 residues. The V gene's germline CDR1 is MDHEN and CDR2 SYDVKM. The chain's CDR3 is CASRLRTSPYEQYF. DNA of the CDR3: TGTGCCAGCAGATTACGGACATCCCCCTACGAGCAGTACTTC. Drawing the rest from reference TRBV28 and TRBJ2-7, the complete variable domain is DVKVTQSSRYLVKRTGEKVFLECVQDMDHENMFWYRQDPGLGLRLIYFSYDVKMKEKGDIPEGYSVSREKKERFSLILESASTNQTSMYLCASRLRTSPYEQYFGPGTRLTVT.

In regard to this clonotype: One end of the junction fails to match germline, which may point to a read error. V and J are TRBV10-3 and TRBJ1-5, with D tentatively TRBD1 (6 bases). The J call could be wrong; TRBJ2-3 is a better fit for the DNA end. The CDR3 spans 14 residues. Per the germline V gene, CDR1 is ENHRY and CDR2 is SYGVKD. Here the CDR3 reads CAISGTTFNQPQYF. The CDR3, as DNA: TGTGCGATCAGTGGGACAACTTTCAATCAGCCCCAGTATTTT.

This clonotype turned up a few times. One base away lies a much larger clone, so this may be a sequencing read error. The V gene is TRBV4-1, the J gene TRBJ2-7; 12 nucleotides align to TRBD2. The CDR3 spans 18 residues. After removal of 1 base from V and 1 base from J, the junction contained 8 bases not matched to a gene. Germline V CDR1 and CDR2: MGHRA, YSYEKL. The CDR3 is CASSQGWLAGGESYEQYF. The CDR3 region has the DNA TGCGCCAGCAGCCAAGGTTGGCTAGCGGGAGGGGAGTCCTACGAGCAGTACTTC.

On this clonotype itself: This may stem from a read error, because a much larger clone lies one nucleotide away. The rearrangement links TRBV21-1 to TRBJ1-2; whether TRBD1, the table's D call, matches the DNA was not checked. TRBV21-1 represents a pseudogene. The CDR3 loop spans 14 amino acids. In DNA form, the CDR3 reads TGTGCCAGCATCAAATTTTCAGGGGATAAAGGCTACACCTTC. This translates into CASIKFSGDKGYTF.

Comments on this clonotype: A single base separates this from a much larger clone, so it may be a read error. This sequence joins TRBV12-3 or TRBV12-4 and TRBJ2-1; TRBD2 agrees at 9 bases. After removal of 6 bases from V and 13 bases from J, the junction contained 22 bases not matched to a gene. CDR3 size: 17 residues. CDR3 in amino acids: CASSSSWGGRANIPQFF. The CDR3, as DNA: TGTGCCAGCAGCTCCAGTTGGGGCGGGAGGGCCAATATTCCTCAGTTCTTC.

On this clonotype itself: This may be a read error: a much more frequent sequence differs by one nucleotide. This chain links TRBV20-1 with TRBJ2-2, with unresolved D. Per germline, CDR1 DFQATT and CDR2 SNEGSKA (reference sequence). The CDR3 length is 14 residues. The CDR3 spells CRASLGVNTGELFF. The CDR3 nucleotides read TGCCGTGCTAGTTTGGGCGTTAACACCGGGGAGCTGTTTTTT.